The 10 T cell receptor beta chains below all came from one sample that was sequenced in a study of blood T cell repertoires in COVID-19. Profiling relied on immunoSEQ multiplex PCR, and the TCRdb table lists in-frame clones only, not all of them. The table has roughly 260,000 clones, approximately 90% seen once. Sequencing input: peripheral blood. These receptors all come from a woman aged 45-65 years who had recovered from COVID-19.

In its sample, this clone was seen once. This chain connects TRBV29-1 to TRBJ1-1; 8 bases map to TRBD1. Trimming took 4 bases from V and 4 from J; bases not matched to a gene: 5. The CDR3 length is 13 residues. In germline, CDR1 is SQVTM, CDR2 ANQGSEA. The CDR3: CSVGGDRTTEAFF. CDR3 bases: TGCAGCGTTGGAGGGGACAGGACCACTGAAGCTTTCTTT.

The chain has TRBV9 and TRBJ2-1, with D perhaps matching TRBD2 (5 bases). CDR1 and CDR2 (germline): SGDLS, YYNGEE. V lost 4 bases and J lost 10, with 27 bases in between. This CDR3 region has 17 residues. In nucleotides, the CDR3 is TGTGCCAGCAGCCCCCAAGGGAAGGCGACCGGGAAAGGGGAGCAGTTCTTC. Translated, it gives CASSPQGKATGKGEQFF.

The CDR3 coding sequence is TGTGCCAACGGACAGGCTTCTAACTATGGCTACACCTTC. This sequence encodes CANGQASNYGYTF. The V gene is TRBV10-3, the J gene TRBJ1-2; the match to TRBD1 covers 7 bases. This CDR3 is 13 amino acids long. J gave up 0 bases and V 10 bases, and 5 bases lay outside the gene matches. Germline assignment: CDR1 ENHRY and CDR2 SYGVKD.

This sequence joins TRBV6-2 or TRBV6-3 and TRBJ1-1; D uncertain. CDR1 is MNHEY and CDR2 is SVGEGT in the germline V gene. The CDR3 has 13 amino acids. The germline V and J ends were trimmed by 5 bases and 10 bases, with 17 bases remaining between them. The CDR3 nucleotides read TGTGCCAGCAGTGACCCGAGGTCCGCGGTAGCTTTCTTT. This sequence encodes CASSDPRSAVAFF.

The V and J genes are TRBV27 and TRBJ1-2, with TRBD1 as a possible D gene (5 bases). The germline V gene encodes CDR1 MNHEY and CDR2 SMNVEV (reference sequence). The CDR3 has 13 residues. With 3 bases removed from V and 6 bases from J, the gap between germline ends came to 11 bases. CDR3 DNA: TGTGCCAGCAGTTTTTGGGCAGGGCATGGCTACACCTTC. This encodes CASSFWAGHGYTF.

The CDR3 is CSVYVLYEQYF. CDR3 nucleotide sequence: TGCAGCGTGTATGTCCTCTACGAGCAGTACTTC. The chain has TRBV29-1 and TRBJ2-7; D not certain. Trimming stripped 6 bases from V and 3 bases from J, with 9 bases between. CDR1 and CDR2 from the germline V gene are SQVTM and ANQGSEA. The CDR3 is made up of 11 amino acids.

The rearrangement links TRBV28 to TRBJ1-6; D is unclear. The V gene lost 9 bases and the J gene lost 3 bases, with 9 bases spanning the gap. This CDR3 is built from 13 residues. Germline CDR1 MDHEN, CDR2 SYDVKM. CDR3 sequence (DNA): TGTGCCAGTTCTAACAGCTATAATTCACCCCTCCACTTT. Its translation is CASSNSYNSPLHF.

The CDR3 DNA reads as TGTGCCAGCTCACCAGCGACAGGAGTAGCCGGCTACACCTTC. It specifies CASSPATGVAGYTF. The rearrangement uses TRBV18 and TRBJ1-2; tentative D call: TRBD1 (6 bases). Trimming removed 2 bases from V and 8 bases from J, with 15 bases in between. Germline V gives CDR1 KGHSH, CDR2 LQKENI. CDR3 length: 14 residues.

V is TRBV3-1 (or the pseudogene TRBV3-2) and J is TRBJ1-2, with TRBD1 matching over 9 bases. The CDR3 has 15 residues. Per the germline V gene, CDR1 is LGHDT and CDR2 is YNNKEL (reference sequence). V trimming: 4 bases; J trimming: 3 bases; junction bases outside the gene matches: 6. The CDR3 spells CASSPDRGRDYGYTF. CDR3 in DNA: TGTGCCAGCAGCCCGGACAGGGGTAGGGACTATGGCTACACCTTC.

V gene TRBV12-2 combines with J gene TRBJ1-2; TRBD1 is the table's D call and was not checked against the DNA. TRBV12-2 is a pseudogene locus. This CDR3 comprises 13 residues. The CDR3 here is CASRRTGSYGYTF. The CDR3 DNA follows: TGTGCAAGTCGCAGGACAGGGAGTTATGGCTACACCTTC.